This section outlines one T cell receptor beta chain sequence together with its context. What it binds is unknown. This entry belongs to a study of cytomegalovirus exposure and HLA in healthy donors. Study-wide results and caveats: An analysis done earlier found most TCR beta V segments productive about 87% or about 30% of the time.

PCR was performed using 60 Vbeta and 13 Jbeta primers. Sequenced by immunoSEQ multiplex PCR; TCRdb stores in-frame clones only, minus some. The table has tens of thousands of clones, around 73% seen once. The germline V gene has CDR1 KGHSH and CDR2 LQKENI. J lost 4 bases, V lost 4 bases, and 12 bases had no gene match. CDR3 size: 19 residues. This chain uses TRBV18 with TRBJ2-1; 14 bases match TRBD2. This TCR was recovered from a man aged 45-65 years in good health and CMV-seronegative. Sequences were obtained from PBMCs. CDR3 sequence reads: CASSLPTSGGDYGYNEQFF. The CDR3 nucleotides are TGTGCCAGCTCACTCCCGACTAGCGGGGGGGACTATGGGTACAATGAGCAGTTCTTC. The full variable domain, its missing parts supplied by reference TRBV18 and TRBJ2-1, is NAGVMQNPRHLVRRRGQEARLRCSPMKGHSHVYWYRQLPEEGLKFMVYLQKENIIDESGMPKERFSAEFPKEGPSILRIQQVVRGDSAAYFCASSLPTSGGDYGYNEQFFGPGTRLTVL.